The clone carrying this TCR beta chain was counted many times. The CDR3 consists of 13 residues. The germline V and J ends were trimmed by 3 bases and 4 bases, with 10 bases remaining between them. CDR1 SGHRS and CDR2 YFSETQ come from the germline V gene. TCRdb re-called the 5' RACE reads through MiXCR, storing one row per CDR3 protein. Found here are about 50,000 distinct CDR3 sequences, roughly 8.3% of them singletons; the top ten hold 1.9%. Noted time point: longitudinal time-point 3. The data were obtained in a study of neurological immune-mediated disorders. The rearrangement uses TRBV5-1 and TRBJ2-5; D is undetermined. The sample comprised PBMCs. The receptor's source is a woman aged 40 to 50 in good health. The CDR3 sequence is CASSSQDTETQYF. Here the CDR3 DNA reads TGCGCCAGCAGCTCACAAGACACAGAGACCCAGTACTTC.